This T cell receptor beta chain was captured in a study of cytomegalovirus exposure and HLA in healthy donors. Study summary: Clustering assigned 81% of the roughly 420 genotyped donors to the Caucasian-associated ancestry cluster.

Trimming at V came to 0 bases and at J to 4 bases, leaving 12 bases not matched to a gene. This CDR3 has 18 residues. Germline V lookup: CDR1 MGHDK, CDR2 SYGVNS. Study-level findings and limits: Within the data, a cluster of highly shared sequence variants was likely a sequencing artifact.

The PCR employed 60 Vbeta primers together with 13 Jbeta primers. The repertoire was sequenced with immunoSEQ multiplex PCR; TCRdb's copy has only in-frame clones and lacks some. The sample includes some 140,000 clones, about four fifths of them seen just once. Comments on this clone: Its target is unknown.

The V and J genes are TRBV25-1 and TRBJ2-3; 8 nucleotides line up with TRBD2. Sequencing was performed on PBMCs. The sequence was obtained from a man aged 25-45 years in good health and CMV-seropositive. CDR3 loop: CASSEYHLGRARADTQYF. The CDR3 bases are TGTGCCAGCAGTGAATACCACCTCGGGAGGGCCAGGGCAGATACGCAGTATTTT. Combining the CDR3 with reference TRBV25-1 and TRBJ2-3 gives the whole variable domain EADIYQTPRYLVIGTGKKITLECSQTMGHDKMYWYQQDPGMELHLIHYSYGVNSTEKGDLSSESTVSRIRTEHFPLTLESARPSHTSQYLCASSEYHLGRARADTQYFGPGTRLTVL.